The present TCR beta chain was sequenced within a study of shared clonotypes between healthy human individuals. V lost 2 bases to trimming and J lost 5 bases, with 16 bases between them. The CDR3 has 15 residues. Produced via immunoSEQ multiplex PCR; TCRdb's table is partial and in-frame only. The sample contains about 1.1 million clones, roughly 77% of which appear only once. This chain connects TRBV23-1 to TRBJ2-7; D ambiguous. TRBV23-1 is classed as an ORF, of uncertain function. Sequencing input: memory CD4+ T cells from PBMCs. This sample's subset: CD45RA-negative fraction. This TCR was sampled from a man in his late teens or twenties in good health. Some clones in this sample may be carry-over from other donors' samples. For the CDR3, the DNA is TGCGCCAGCAGTCAACACCGGGTCCACCAAAACGAGCAGTACTTC. This encodes CASSQHRVHQNEQYF.